This T cell receptor beta chain came from a study of cytomegalovirus exposure and HLA in healthy donors. Study observations and caveats: Reported performance of the classifier showed diagnosis of cytomegalovirus status with high specificity and sensitivity. Most TCR beta V segments were productive about 90% or about 30% of the time in an earlier analysis.

In the case of this clone: Its antigen is unknown.

Germline V CDR1 and CDR2: MNHEY, SMNVEV (reference sequence). The CDR3 spans 14 residues. The ends were cut back, 6 bases at V and 2 bases at J, with 11 bases in the middle. A multiplex PCR was run with 60 Vbeta primers and 13 Jbeta primers. Profiling relied on immunoSEQ multiplex PCR, and the TCRdb table lists in-frame clones only, not all of them. The sample lists around 170,000 clones; approximately 84% were seen once. This TCR came from a woman in her forties or fifties in good health and CMV-seropositive. Sequenced input: PBMCs. The rearrangement links TRBV27 to TRBJ1-5, with D uncertain. CDR3 nucleotides: TGTGCCAGCAGGGCGTCAGGTGGCAATCAGCCCCAGCATTTT. Residues: CASRASGGNQPQHF.